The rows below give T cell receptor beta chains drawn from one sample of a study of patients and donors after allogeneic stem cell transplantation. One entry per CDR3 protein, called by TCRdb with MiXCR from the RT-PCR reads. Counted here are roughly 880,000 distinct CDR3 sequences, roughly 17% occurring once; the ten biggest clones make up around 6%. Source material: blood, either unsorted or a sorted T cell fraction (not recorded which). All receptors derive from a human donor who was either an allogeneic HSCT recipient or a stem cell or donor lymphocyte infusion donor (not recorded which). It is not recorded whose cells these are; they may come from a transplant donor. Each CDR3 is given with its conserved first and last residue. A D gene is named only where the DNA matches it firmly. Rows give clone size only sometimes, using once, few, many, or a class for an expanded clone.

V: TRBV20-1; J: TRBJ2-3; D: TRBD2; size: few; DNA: TGCAGTGCTACGGTAGCGGGGCTCACAGATACGCAGTATTTT; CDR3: CSATVAGLTDTQYF
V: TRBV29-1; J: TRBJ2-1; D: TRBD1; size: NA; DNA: TGCAGCGTTGAAGCCCGACAGGGGGACTCCTACAATGAGCAGTTCTTC; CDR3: CSVEARQGDSYNEQFF
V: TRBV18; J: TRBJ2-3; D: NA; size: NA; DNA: TGTGCCAGCTCACCGTTGGCAGCAGATACGCAGTATTTT; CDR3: CASSPLAADTQYF
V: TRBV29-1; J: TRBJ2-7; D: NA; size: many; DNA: TGCAGCGTTGGTGCGGGCGAGCAGTACTTC; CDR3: CSVGAGEQYF
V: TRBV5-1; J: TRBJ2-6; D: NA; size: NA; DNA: TGCGCCAGCAGCTTGGTAGGTGTGGGACAATACTCTGGGGCCAACGTCCTGACTTTC; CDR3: CASSLVGVGQYSGANVLTF
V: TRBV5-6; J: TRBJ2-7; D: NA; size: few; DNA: TGTGCCAGCAGCTTGGATGTGGGTCTCGGGACAAACCGATACGAGCAGTACTTC; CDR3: CASSLDVGLGTNRYEQYF
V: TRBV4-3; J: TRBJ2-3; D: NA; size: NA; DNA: TGCGCCAGCAGCCAAGATCAGGTCGGCACAGATACGCAGTATTTT; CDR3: CASSQDQVGTDTQYF
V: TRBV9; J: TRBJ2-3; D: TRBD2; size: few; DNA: TGTGCCAGCAGCTCCAGCGGACTAGCGGAGGGAAGAGATACGCAGTATTTT; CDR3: CASSSSGLAEGRDTQYF
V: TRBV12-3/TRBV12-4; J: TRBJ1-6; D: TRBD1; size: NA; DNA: TGTGCCAGCAGTGACACAGGGGGCGGGTATAATTCACCCCTCCACTTT; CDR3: CASSDTGGGYNSPLHF
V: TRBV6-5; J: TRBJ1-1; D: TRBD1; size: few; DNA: TGTGCCAGCAGTTTGGGACAGGGGCTTGAAGCTTTCTTT; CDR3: CASSLGQGLEAFF
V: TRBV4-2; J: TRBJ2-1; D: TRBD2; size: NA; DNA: TGTGCCAGCAGCCAAGATGAGCCTAGCGGGGATTTGAGCGATGAGCAGTTCTTC; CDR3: CASSQDEPSGDLSDEQFF
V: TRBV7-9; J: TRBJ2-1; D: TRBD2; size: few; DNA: TGTGCCAGCAGCGCACTACTAGCGGGAGATGAGCAGTTCTTC; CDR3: CASSALLAGDEQFF
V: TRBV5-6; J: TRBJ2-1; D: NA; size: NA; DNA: TGTGCCAGCAGCCCAATTTTGGACGGGAACGTGTTCTTC; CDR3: CASSPILDGNVFF
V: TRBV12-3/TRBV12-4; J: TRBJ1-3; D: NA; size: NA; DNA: TGTGCCAGCAGTGGATGGGTTTCTGGAAACACCATATATTTT; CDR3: CASSGWVSGNTIYF
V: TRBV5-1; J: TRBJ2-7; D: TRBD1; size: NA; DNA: TGCGCCAGCAGCCTACGGGAGACAGGGGGTACCTACGAGCAGTACTTC; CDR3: CASSLRETGGTYEQYF
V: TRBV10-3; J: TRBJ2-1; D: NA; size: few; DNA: TGTGCCAACGGATCGGGGGACGCCTACAATGAGCAGTTCTTC; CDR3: CANGSGDAYNEQFF
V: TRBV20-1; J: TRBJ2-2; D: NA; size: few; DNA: TGCAGTGCTAGAGCTAGTGACAAAGGCACCGGGGAGCTGTTTTTT; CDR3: CSARASDKGTGELFF
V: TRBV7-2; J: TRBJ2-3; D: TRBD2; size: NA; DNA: TGTGCCAGCAGCTTAGAATCTCTAGCGGCAGATACGCAGTATTTT; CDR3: CASSLESLAADTQYF
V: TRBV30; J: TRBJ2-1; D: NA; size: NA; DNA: TGTGCCTGGAGTGATGAGGGGAGGAATGAGCAGTTCTTC; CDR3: CAWSDEGRNEQFF
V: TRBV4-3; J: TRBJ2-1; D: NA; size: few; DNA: TGCGCCAGCAGCCACGGGGCCTACAATGAGCAGTTCTTC; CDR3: CASSHGAYNEQFF
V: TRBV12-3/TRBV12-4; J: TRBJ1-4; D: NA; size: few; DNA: TGTGCCAGCAGCCCTCGGTTTGGACAGCGTTTTAATGAAAAACTGTTTTTT; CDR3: CASSPRFGQRFNEKLFF
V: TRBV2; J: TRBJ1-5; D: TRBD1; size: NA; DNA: TGTGCCAGCAGAGAACAGGGGGCGAGTTTTTCTCAGCCCCAGCATTTT; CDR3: CASREQGASFSQPQHF
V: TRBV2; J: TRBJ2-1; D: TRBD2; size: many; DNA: TGTGCCAGGCGGGAGGGAGTGGACAATGAGCAGTTCTTC; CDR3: CARREGVDNEQFF
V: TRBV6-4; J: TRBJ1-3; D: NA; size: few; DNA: TGTGCCAGCAGTTGCGACTCGGCCATTGGAAACACCATATATTTT; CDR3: CASSCDSAIGNTIYF
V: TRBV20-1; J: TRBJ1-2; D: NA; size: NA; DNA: TGCAGTGCTAGGGTCACACCGGGTAACTATGGCTACACCTTC; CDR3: CSARVTPGNYGYTF
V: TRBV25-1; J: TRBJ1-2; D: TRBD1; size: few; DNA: TGTGCCAGCAGTGAACTAGGACAGGGGGCATATGGCTACACCTTC; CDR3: CASSELGQGAYGYTF
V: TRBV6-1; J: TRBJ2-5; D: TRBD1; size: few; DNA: TGTGCCAGCAGTGTTGTAGGGGGCTTGGAGACCCAGTACTTC; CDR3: CASSVVGGLETQYF
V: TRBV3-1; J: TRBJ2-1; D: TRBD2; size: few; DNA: TGTGCCAGCAGCCAAGATAGACTAGCGGGGGACTCCTACAATGAGCAGTTCTTC; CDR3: CASSQDRLAGDSYNEQFF
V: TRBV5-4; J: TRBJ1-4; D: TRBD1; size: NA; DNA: TGTGCCAGCAGCCCGACCCCCGACAGGGAAGGCGAAAAACTGTTTTTT; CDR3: CASSPTPDREGEKLFF
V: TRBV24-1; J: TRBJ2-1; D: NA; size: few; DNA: TGTGCCACCGGATCCTTCATAAGCTCCTACAATGAGCAGTTCTTC; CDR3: CATGSFISSYNEQFF
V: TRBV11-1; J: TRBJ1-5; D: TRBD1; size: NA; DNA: TGTGCCAGCAGCTTAGCTCGGACAGGGGGAGATAGCAATCAGCCCCAGCATTTT; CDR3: CASSLARTGGDSNQPQHF
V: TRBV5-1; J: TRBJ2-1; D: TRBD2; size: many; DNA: TGCGCCAGCAGCCGCGTGGGACTAGATTACAATGAGCAGTTCTTC; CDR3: CASSRVGLDYNEQFF
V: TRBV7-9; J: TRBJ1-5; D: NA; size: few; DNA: TGTGCCAGCGGAAATGGGGGCAATCAGCCCCAGCATTTT; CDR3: CASGNGGNQPQHF
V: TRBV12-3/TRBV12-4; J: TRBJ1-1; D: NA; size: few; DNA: TGTGCCAGCAGTTGGGAAAACACTGAAGCTTTCTTT; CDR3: CASSWENTEAFF
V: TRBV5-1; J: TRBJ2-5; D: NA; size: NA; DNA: TGCGCCAGCAGCTCCGAGCGGAGACGAATTTCCGAGACCCAGTACTTC; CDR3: CASSSERRRISETQYF
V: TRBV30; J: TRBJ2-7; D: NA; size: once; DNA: TGTGCCTGGAGTGTAGGAGGTGTATACGAGCAGTACTTC; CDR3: CAWSVGGVYEQYF
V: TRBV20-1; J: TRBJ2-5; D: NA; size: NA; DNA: TGCAGTGCTAGGGACGGGCTGGAAGAGACCCAGTACTTC; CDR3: CSARDGLEETQYF
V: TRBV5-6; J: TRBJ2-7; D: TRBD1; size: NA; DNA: TGTGCCAGCAACCGGGACAGGGGATGGGGACACGAGCAGTACTTC; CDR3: CASNRDRGWGHEQYF
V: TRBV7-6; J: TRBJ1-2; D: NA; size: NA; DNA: TGTGCCAGCAGCTTAGTGTTCGACTATAGCTACACCTTC; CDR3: CASSLVFDYSYTF
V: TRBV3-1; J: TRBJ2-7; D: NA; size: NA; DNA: TGTGCCAGCAGCCGCGGGGGCGGCTCCTACGAGCAGTACTTC; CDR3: CASSRGGGSYEQYF